Shown below are 25 T cell receptor beta chains from a single sample sequenced in a study of T cell repertoires in cytomegalovirus infection (dated by TCRdb to the late 2010s). The data were produced on an Illumina HiSeq 1500. Using fastp at Q25 and MiXCR, TCRdb reprocessed the public reads and kept productive beta chains. One record per CDR3 amino acid sequence lists the most common genes and DNA. This sample has tens of thousands of distinct CDR3 sequences in its table, and just over 50% of those were observed once. Jointly, the top ten make up 80% to 95% of the sample. Taken with the paper, the label for treatment or condition translates to: in vitro stimulation with specific CMV peptide epitopes to enrich CMV-specific T cells. These receptors' targets are unknown. This material consisted of CD8+ T cells from cultured PBMCs, taken from culture after CMV antigen stimulation. The receptors were gathered from a human donor in good health (CMV status not recorded). Some clones in this sample may be carry-over from other donors' samples.

This clonotype came up a few times. J is TRBJ2-3 and V is TRBV7-2; 9 positions agree with TRBD2. V was clipped by 5 bases and J by 2 bases; unmatched bases: 11. CDR1 and CDR2 (germline): SGHTA, FQGNSA. The CDR3 is 17 residues long. The CDR3 nucleotides are TGTGCCAGCAGCCTCTTATTAGCGGGAGTGTTCACAGATACGCAGTATTTT. It yields the protein CASSLLLAGVFTDTQYF.

Notes on this clonotype: An end of the junction differs from the germline gene, which may be a read error. V is TRBV2 and J is TRBJ2-1; D call uncertain. The CDR3 has 12 residues. The V gene's germline CDR1 is SNHLY and CDR2 FYNNEI. CDR3 amino acids: CARQTVYNELFF. CDR3 bases: TGTGCCAGACAGACTGTATACAATGAGCTGTTCTTC.

The chain couples TRBV5-1 to TRBJ2-7; D might be TRBD1 (6 bases). Germline assignment: CDR1 SGHRS and CDR2 YFSETQ. CDR3 length: 15 residues. V was clipped by 2 bases and J by 1 base, with 13 bases between them. CDR3 coding DNA: TGCGCCAGCAGCTTCTCGGACAGTCCTTCCTACGAGCAGTACTTC. Encoded protein: CASSFSDSPSYEQYF.

The J gene is TRBJ2-7, the V gene TRBV28; TRBD1 agrees at 10 bases. V dropped 4 bases and J dropped 6; count of bases not matched to a gene: 6. This CDR3 is built from 14 residues. CDR1 and CDR2 from the germline V gene are MDHEN and SYDVKM. CDR3 residues: CASSSGTGEVEQYF. The CDR3 region has the DNA TGTGCCAGCAGTTCCGGGACAGGGGAAGTCGAGCAGTACTTC.

This chain links TRBV28 with TRBJ2-7; D tentatively reads TRBD1 or TRBD2 (5 bases each). Germline CDR1 is MDHEN and CDR2 is SYDVKM. This CDR3 spans 18 amino acids. Between the trimmed V and J ends, which lost 3 bases and 0 bases, there was a span of 21 bases. CDR3 sequence (DNA): TGTGCCAGCAGTTTCTTTGGCCCGGGACGGATTAGCTCCTACGAGCAGTACTTC. It specifies CASSFFGPGRISSYEQYF.

In its sample, this clonotype was seen a few times. V is TRBV7-2 and J is TRBJ2-1; D is ambiguous. The V gene's germline CDR1 is SGHTA and CDR2 FQGNSA. The V and J ends lost 1 base and 10 bases respectively, with 11 bases between them. This CDR3 spans 13 amino acids. The DNA for the CDR3 is TGTGCCAGCAGCTTAGTGGAGCACCTCGAGCAGTTCTTC. Translating it yields CASSLVEHLEQFF.

The V gene is TRBV20-1, the J gene TRBJ2-2; D unresolved. The germline V gene encodes CDR1 DFQATT and CDR2 SNEGSKA (reference sequence). V lost 6 bases, J lost 1 base, and 21 bases lay in between. The CDR3 is 17 residues long. As DNA, the CDR3 is TGCAGTGCCTCCCGGTTTGGCAGCCAAAAGAACACCGGGGAGCTGTTTTTT. Translation gives CSASRFGSQKNTGELFF.

This clonotype was seen more than once but under ten times. This rearrangement joins TRBV7-8 to TRBJ1-5; D is possibly TRBD1 (6 bases). Trimming pared 5 bases from V and 3 bases from J, leaving 20 bases between. CDR3 length equals 17 residues. Germline CDR1 is SGHVS and CDR2 is FQNEAQ. CDR3: CASSGGGRGAINQPQHF. The CDR3 region has the DNA TGTGCCAGCAGCGGGGGTGGCAGGGGAGCGATCAATCAGCCCCAGCATTTT.

In its sample, this clonotype was seen many times. V is TRBV7-4 and J is TRBJ1-1; D is uncertain. The CDR3 is made up of 12 amino acids. Germline V gives CDR1 SGHVT, CDR2 SQSDAQ. Trimming stripped 1 base from V and 5 bases from J, with 5 bases between. In nucleotides, the CDR3 is TGTGCCAGCAGCTTAGAAGATACTGAAGCTTTCTTT. Its translation is CASSLEDTEAFF.

In this sample, this clonotype turned up a few times. The chain recombines TRBV7-9 with TRBJ1-2; D unresolved. CDR1 is SEHNR and CDR2 is FQNEAQ in the germline V gene (reference sequence). CDR3 length equals 15 residues. V was shortened by 5 bases and J by 4 bases, with 17 bases between the two germline ends. The CDR3 is CASSPPDGLVYGYTF. The CDR3 DNA follows: TGTGCCAGCAGCCCACCCGACGGCCTCGTCTATGGCTACACCTTC.

The V call is TRBV20-1, the J call TRBJ2-1; 10 bases align to TRBD2. This CDR3 is 14 amino acids long. Germline CDR1 and CDR2: DFQATT and SNEGSKA (reference sequence). With V trimmed by 5 bases and J by 8 bases, 9 bases remained unmatched. This chain's CDR3 is CSAPPAGGPHEQFF. Written as DNA, the CDR3 is TGCAGTGCTCCCCCAGCGGGAGGGCCCCATGAGCAGTTCTTC.

The J gene is TRBJ2-1, the V gene TRBV9; D is uncertain. The CDR3 consists of 15 residues. The germline V and J ends were trimmed by 0 bases and 0 bases, with 7 bases remaining between them. The germline V gene has CDR1 SGDLS and CDR2 YYNGEE. CDR3 in amino acids: CASSVDFSSYNEQFF. The CDR3 DNA is TGTGCCAGCAGCGTAGATTTTAGCTCCTACAATGAGCAGTTCTTC.

The chain joins TRBV7-4 to TRBJ1-1; D is unclear. The CDR3 consists of 14 residues. The germline CDR1 and CDR2 sequences are SGHVT and SQSDAQ. V lost 4 bases and J 0 bases, leaving 9 bases between the germline ends. In nucleotides, the CDR3 is TGTGCCAGCAGCTCTGGCCTCCTGAACACTGAAGCTTTCTTT. Protein sequence: CASSSGLLNTEAFF.

This chain joins TRBV27 and TRBJ1-6, with 11 bases that match TRBD1. The CDR3 contains 13 residues. V lost 8 bases, J lost 14 bases, and 8 bases stayed unmatched. Germline-derived CDR1 and CDR2 are MNHEY and SMNVEV (reference sequence). The CDR3 sequence is CASLGQGEVTLHF. DNA for the CDR3: TGTGCCAGCCTGGGACAGGGGGAGGTCACCCTCCACTTT.

V usage is TRBV4-2 and J usage is TRBJ2-3, with TRBD1 matching over 7 bases. This CDR3 spans 18 amino acids. CDR1 is LGHNA, CDR2 YNFKEQ, per germline. The V gene end was trimmed by 0 bases and the J gene end by 2 bases; junction bases not matched to a gene: 11. Here the CDR3 reads CASSQELTGTVNTDTQYF. CDR3 DNA sequence: TGTGCCAGCAGCCAAGAATTGACCGGGACAGTCAACACAGATACGCAGTATTTT.

This chain joins TRBV2 and TRBJ2-7; 10 positions match TRBD1. J lost 0 bases, V lost 6 bases, and 5 bases had no gene match. Germline CDR1 SNHLY, CDR2 FYNNEI. The CDR3 has 15 residues. The chain's CDR3 is CASRGQGSSSYEQYF. The CDR3 DNA is TGTGCCAGCAGGGGACAGGGGTCGAGCTCCTACGAGCAGTACTTC.

This clonotype has just a few counts. The chain uses TRBV24-1 and TRBJ2-1; 9 bases are a match to TRBD1. Germline CDR1 reads KGHDR; CDR2 reads SFDVKD. Losses at the gene ends were 5 bases for V and 4 bases for J; bases not matched to a gene: 5. CDR3 length: 15 amino acids. CDR3 amino acids: CATSGPDRGYNEQFF. The CDR3 DNA sequence: TGTGCCACCAGTGGTCCGGACAGGGGTTACAATGAGCAGTTCTTC.

This clonotype was detected ten times or more. V is TRBV7-9 and J is TRBJ2-1, with 13 bases identical to TRBD2. The J segment lost 4 bases and the V segment lost 4 bases, leaving 7 bases of the junction unmatched. Per germline, CDR1 SEHNR and CDR2 FQNEAQ (reference sequence). There are 17 residues in the CDR3. The CDR3, as DNA: TGTGCCAGCAGCTCAGCCGAGACTAGCGGGAGGTACAATGAGCAGTTCTTC. Amino acids: CASSSAETSGRYNEQFF.

This clonotype occurred a few times. The chain joins TRBV7-8 to TRBJ1-6, with TRBD1 matching over 8 bases. The CDR3 is 19 amino acids. Trimming took 5 bases from V and 7 from J; bases not matched to a gene: 19. CDR1 and CDR2 from the germline V gene are SGHVS and FQNEAQ. Here the CDR3 reads CASSHPSAGGLLGNSPLHF. The CDR3 coding sequence is TGTGCCAGCAGCCACCCGTCGGCAGGGGGCCTCTTGGGAAATTCACCCCTCCACTTT.

The CDR3 nucleotides are TGTGCCATCAGTGCCCTCGGAGAGACCCAGTACTTC. Protein sequence: CAISALGETQYF. The chain carries TRBV10-3 and TRBJ2-5; D call uncertain. V dropped 4 bases and J dropped 4 bases, with 7 bases sitting between them. The CDR3 is made up of 12 amino acids. Germline V gene sequence: CDR1 ENHRY, CDR2 SYGVKD.

The chain couples TRBV7-2 to TRBJ2-7; weak D call: TRBD2 (5 bases). Germline lookup yields CDR1 SGHTA and CDR2 FQGNSA. The length of the CDR3 is 13 residues. Trimming removed 5 bases from V and 6 bases from J, with 14 bases in between. The CDR3 sequence is CASSPPVSVEQYF. As DNA, the CDR3 is TGTGCCAGCAGCCCCCCCGTTAGCGTCGAGCAGTACTTC.

This chain connects TRBV11-2 to TRBJ2-7; TRBD1 matches 9 bases. CDR1 SGHAT and CDR2 FQNNGV come from the germline V gene. The CDR3 runs to 11 residues. CDR3 nucleotide sequence: TGTGCGACAGGGGGACCTTATGAGCAGTACTTC. It specifies CATGGPYEQYF. Drawing the rest from reference TRBV11-2 and TRBJ2-7, the complete variable domain is EAGVAQSPRYKIIEKRQSVAFWCNPISGHATLYWYQQILGQGPKLLIQFQNNGVVDDSQLPKDRFSAERLKGVDSTLKIQPAKLEDSAVYLCATGGPYEQYFGPGTRLTVT.

This chain uses TRBV7-2 with TRBJ2-3; D is unclear. Trimming pared 0 bases from V and 2 bases from J, leaving 6 bases between. The germline V gene has CDR1 SGHTA and CDR2 FQGNSA. The CDR3 extends over 14 amino acids. The CDR3 DNA follows: TGTGCCAGCAGCTTAGCCCCCTCCACAGATACGCAGTATTTT. It is translated as CASSLAPSTDTQYF. The full variable domain, in which reference TRBV7-2 and TRBJ2-3 provide the parts outside the CDR3, is GAGVSQSPSNKVTEKGKDVELRCDPISGHTALYWYRQSLGQGLEFLIYFQGNSAPDKSGLPSDRFSAERTGGSVSTLTIQRTQQEDSAVYLCASSLAPSTDTQYFGPGTRLTVL.

The rearrangement links TRBV5-6 to TRBJ1-3, with D perhaps TRBD1 (6 bases). CDR3 length: 15 amino acids. Germline V gives CDR1 SGHDT, CDR2 YYEEEE. V dropped 2 bases and J dropped 0 bases, with 9 bases sitting between them. The CDR3 bases are TGTGCCAGCAGCTTCGGACAGTACTCTGGAAACACCATATATTTT. This translates into CASSFGQYSGNTIYF. Full variable domain (remainder filled in from reference TRBV5-6 and TRBJ1-3): DAGVTQSPTHLIKTRGQQVTLRCSPKSGHDTVSWYQQALGQGPQFIFQYYEEEERQRGNFPDRFSGHQFPNYSSELNVNALLLGDSALYLCASSFGQYSGNTIYFGEGSWLTVV.

This clonotype has at least ten counts. The J gene is TRBJ2-1, the V gene TRBV7-9, with 10 bases matching TRBD1. This CDR3 has 14 residues. Trimming removed 6 bases from V and 9 bases from J; junction bases left unmatched: 8. Germline CDR1 reads SEHNR; CDR2 reads FQNEAQ (reference sequence). CDR3 in DNA: TGTGCCAGCAGGACAGGGGGCACTCGACGTGAGCAGTTCTTC. It is translated as CASRTGGTRREQFF.